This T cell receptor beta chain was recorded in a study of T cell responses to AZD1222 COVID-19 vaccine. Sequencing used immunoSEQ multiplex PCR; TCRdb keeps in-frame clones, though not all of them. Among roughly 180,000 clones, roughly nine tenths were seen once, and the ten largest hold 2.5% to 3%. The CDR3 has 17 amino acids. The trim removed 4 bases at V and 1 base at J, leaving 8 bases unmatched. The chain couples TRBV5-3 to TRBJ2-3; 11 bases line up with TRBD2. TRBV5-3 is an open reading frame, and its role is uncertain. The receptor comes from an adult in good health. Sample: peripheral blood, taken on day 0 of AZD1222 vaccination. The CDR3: CARSLLTSGACTDTQYF. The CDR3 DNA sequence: TGTGCCAGAAGCCTCCTGACTAGCGGGGCCTGCACAGATACGCAGTATTTT.